Listed below are T cell receptor beta chains from one sample, sequenced in a study of early stage breast cancer tumors. The assay was immunoSEQ multiplex PCR, and TCRdb's table has in-frame clones only and misses some. The table has roughly 10,000 clones, more than 70% seen once. Material for sequencing was breast tumor tissue. The receptors come from a person aged 70 to 85 with breast cancer. The CDR3 runs from the conserved cysteine through the conserved F or W. A D gene is named only where the DNA matches it firmly. Clone size is shown for a subset of rows, as once, few, many or a class of expanded clone.

d_gene,j_gene,abundance,v_gene,CDR3aa,CDR3nt
-,TRBJ2-2,-,TRBV6-5,CASSYQGGELFF,TGTGCCAGCAGTTACCAGGGCGGGGAGCTGTTTTTT
-,TRBJ2-7,-,TRBV5-4,CASSQGRQRENHEQYF,TGTGCCAGCAGCCAGGGGCGCCAGCGGGAAAATCACGAGCAGTACTTC
-,TRBJ2-5,-,TRBV27,CASSLSSRRVTETQYF,TGTGCCAGCAGTTTATCCTCGCGGCGGGTTACAGAGACCCAGTACTTC
TRBD1,TRBJ1-2,-,TRBV4-1,CASSLGTGAGYTF,TGCGCCAGCAGCCTCGGGACAGGGGCTGGCTACACCTTC
TRBD2,TRBJ2-1,-,TRBV5-4,CASGGGAYNEQFF,TGTGCCAGCGGGGGGGGTGCCTACAATGAGCAGTTCTTC
TRBD2,TRBJ2-1,-,TRBV15,CATNTLAGAGSEQFF,TGTGCCACCAACACCCTAGCGGGAGCTGGCAGTGAGCAGTTCTTC
-,TRBJ2-1,-,TRBV5-1,CASSFLAGSYNEQFF,TGCGCCAGCAGCTTCCTGGCAGGCTCCTACAATGAGCAGTTCTTC
TRBD1,TRBJ1-6,few,TRBV30,CAWSNLSEGTGDSPLHF,TGTGCCTGGAGCAACCTCTCCGAAGGGACAGGAGATTCACCCCTCCACTTT
TRBD2,TRBJ2-2,-,TRBV5-6,CASSLSGSSGELFF,TGTGCCAGCAGCTTGAGCGGGAGTTCCGGGGAGCTGTTTTTT
TRBD1,TRBJ1-6,once,TRBV19,CASSIDPGQGYGPLHF,TGTGCCAGTAGTATAGATCCAGGACAGGGGTACGGACCCCTCCACTTT
-,TRBJ1-1,-,TRBV7-2,CASSLARQMSNTEAFF,TGTGCCAGCAGCTTAGCGAGGCAGATGTCGAACACTGAAGCTTTCTTT
TRBD1,TRBJ1-1,-,TRBV5-6,CASSLPTGKVNTEAFF,TGTGCCAGCAGCTTGCCGACAGGGAAGGTGAACACTGAAGCTTTCTTT
-,TRBJ1-1,once,TRBV28,CASSPPGEWTEAFF,TGTGCCAGCAGTCCCCCGGGGGAATGGACTGAAGCTTTCTTT
-,TRBJ2-5,few,TRBV9,CASSVGASWKETQYF,TGTGCCAGCAGCGTAGGGGCTAGCTGGAAAGAGACCCAGTACTTC
-,TRBJ2-7,-,TRBV30,CAWSVPGGLAYEQYF,TGTGCCTGGAGTGTACCCGGAGGTCTAGCCTACGAGCAGTACTTC
TRBD1,TRBJ1-3,-,TRBV6-6,CASRPGLGQAGNTIYF,TGTGCCAGCAGGCCCGGACTTGGACAGGCTGGAAACACCATATATTTT
TRBD1,TRBJ1-2,-,TRBV6-4,CASSSDRGSGYTF,TGTGCCAGCAGCAGCGACAGGGGATCGGGCTACACCTTC
TRBD2,TRBJ2-2,-,TRBV27,CASRLSTSGPGELFF,TGTGCCAGCAGACTTTCGACTAGCGGGCCCGGGGAGCTGTTTTTT
TRBD1,TRBJ2-2,-,TRBV10-2,CASWGQGKAGELFF,TGCGCCAGTTGGGGACAGGGGAAGGCCGGGGAGCTGTTTTTT
-,TRBJ2-6,once,TRBV19,CASSWSGSSGANVLTF,TGTGCCAGTAGTTGGTCGGGAAGCTCTGGGGCCAACGTCCTGACTTTC
TRBD1,TRBJ1-2,-,TRBV27,CASSSQGSNYGYTF,TGTGCCAGCAGTTCACAGGGGTCTAACTATGGCTACACCTTC
TRBD1,TRBJ2-7,-,TRBV4-1,CASSQAPDRVTYEQYF,TGCGCCAGCAGCCAAGCCCCAGACAGGGTGACCTACGAGCAGTACTTC
-,TRBJ2-5,-,TRBV14,CASSPNRGSMGLETQYF,TGTGCCAGCAGCCCCAACCGGGGGAGTATGGGTTTGGAGACCCAGTACTTC
-,TRBJ2-2,few,TRBV27,CASSRRSVTLSGELFF,TGTGCCAGCAGCCGGCGCAGCGTTACATTGAGCGGGGAGCTGTTTTTT
-,TRBJ2-3,once,TRBV30,CAWNRGHTDTQYF,TGTGCCTGGAATCGGGGTCACACAGATACGCAGTATTTT
TRBD2,TRBJ2-3,-,TRBV4-2,CASSLQTSGDTSTDTQYF,TGTGCCAGCAGCCTCCAGACTAGCGGGGATACTAGCACAGATACGCAGTATTTT
TRBD1,TRBJ1-3,-,TRBV7-2,CASSLTPVTWTGTGNTIYF,TGTGCCAGCAGCTTAACACCCGTCACTTGGACAGGGACCGGAAACACCATATATTTT
TRBD1,TRBJ2-2,-,TRBV9,CASSVVDRVTGELFF,TGTGCCAGCAGCGTAGTGGACAGGGTAACCGGGGAGCTGTTTTTT
TRBD1,TRBJ2-7,-,TRBV2,CASRRTGVYEQYF,TGTGCCAGCAGGCGGACAGGAGTCTACGAGCAGTACTTC
TRBD1,TRBJ2-5,-,TRBV2,CASSEGTASETQYF,TGTGCCAGCAGTGAGGGGACAGCGTCGGAGACCCAGTACTTC
-,TRBJ1-1,-,TRBV29-1,CSVSGNTGKETEAFF,TGCAGCGTCTCGGGAAACACAGGGAAGGAGACTGAAGCTTTCTTT
TRBD1,TRBJ2-7,-,TRBV6-5,CASSYLVGQGPPEQYF,TGTGCCAGCAGTTATTTGGTGGGACAGGGCCCTCCCGAGCAGTACTTC
TRBD2,TRBJ2-5,-,TRBV4-2,CASSKWTSGGQETQYF,TGTGCCAGCAGCAAATGGACTAGCGGGGGCCAAGAGACCCAGTACTTC
-,TRBJ1-2,once,TRBV6-5,CATRLDGDFGYTF,TGTGCCACCCGCCTGGACGGGGATTTTGGCTACACCTTC
-,TRBJ1-6,few,TRBV4-1,CASSQDRGRPPLHF,TGCGCCAGCAGCCAAGATCGTGGCAGGCCGCCCCTCCACTTT
-,TRBJ1-2,-,TRBV11-2,CASSPDTNYGYTF,TGTGCCAGCAGCCCGGACACGAACTATGGCTACACCTTC
-,TRBJ2-7,-,TRBV15,CATSRALGSSYEQYF,TGTGCCACCAGCAGAGCTCTAGGGAGCTCCTACGAGCAGTACTTC
-,TRBJ2-5,-,TRBV2,CASSLGAVRQETQYF,TGTGCCAGCAGTCTGGGGGCCGTACGGCAAGAGACCCAGTACTTC
TRBD1,TRBJ1-4,-,TRBV4-3,CASSHVQGMTEKLFF,TGCGCCAGCAGCCATGTACAGGGGATGACTGAAAAACTGTTTTTT